This T cell receptor beta chain comes out of a study of blood T cell repertoires in COVID-19. Study as a whole: Italy, Spain and the United States were the sources of the convalescent and acute COVID-19 samples. T cells, B-cell-depleted T cells, or PBMCs provided the cDNA or gDNA that served as material.

Authors' analysis steps: Estimated nucleated cell counts came from reference gene primer amplification. Clones were read by immunoSEQ multiplex PCR, and TCRdb kept only the in-frame ones, dropping some. Clone size and V and J calls were adopted from that table, with D and trimming inferred from the DNA. The profile shows hundreds of thousands of clones, 80% to 90% of them singletons. Trimming removed 1 base at V and 2 bases at J, with 14 bases between. The CDR3 is 15 residues long. The germline V gene encodes CDR1 SQVTM and CDR2 ANQGSEA. Sequencing input: peripheral blood. The chain links TRBV29-1 to TRBJ1-2, with D maybe TRBD1 (5 bases). This sequence originates from a woman younger than 45 with acute or convalescent COVID-19. The CDR3 bases are TGCAGCGTTGAAGGAGAGCACGGGGGGAACTATGGCTACACCTTC. It yields the protein CSVEGEHGGNYGYTF.